This entry concerns a single T cell receptor beta chain. The antigen is unknown. Positive CCR7 selection of CD45RO-negative cells yielded the naive CD8 cells, and terminally differentiated effector memory CD45RA+ cells were excluded. Participating donors were healthy, HIV-negative adults free of recent acute infections or vaccinations. These data belong to a study of shared clonotypes between healthy human individuals. Using approximately 200 ng DNA, 30,000 to 35,000 T cell genomes, the sorted-subset replicate PCRs were run. Only in-frame clones appear in the TCRdb table, and some are missing; sequencing was by immunoSEQ multiplex PCR. The sample contains millions of clones, roughly 95% of which appear only once. Findings and limits, study-wide: In a few donors, roughly 5.2% of naive CD4 clonotypes appeared in common. What rarefaction showed was incomplete sorted-subset sequencing despite large depth.

J gave up 4 bases and V 3 bases, and 5 bases lay outside the gene matches. Germline V lookup: CDR1 SQVTM, CDR2 ANQGSEA. This CDR3 has 13 residues. The genes are TRBV29-1 and TRBJ1-2; 7 positions agree with TRBD1. The sequence derives from a man between 18 and 35 years old in good health. The source material was naive CD8+ T cells sorted from blood. The CDR3 region has the DNA TGCAGCGTTGATCGACAGGGCGGCTATGGCTACACCTTC. Its translation: CSVDRQGGYGYTF.